The 25 T cell receptor beta chains below come from one sample, sequenced in a study of Tregs in tolerant kidney transplant recipients (dated by TCRdb to between 2018 and 2021). The library came from the immunoSEQ multiplex PCR assay. As stored in TCRdb, this immuneACCESS dataset retains in-frame rearrangements with V and J assigned. A fraction of the clones does not appear; measured against another copy, unresolved V genes explain less than half of the discrepancy, and the remainder lacks a known reason. In this sample the table shows about 77,000 clones, nearly 98% of which occur a single time. 0.56% of the sample lies in the top ten. The time point label, read with the paper, signifies: blood sample drawn before combined kidney and bone marrow transplant. The material was CD4+ T cells from blood, obtained before the transplant. These receptors came from a human donor who received a combined kidney and bone marrow transplant.

The chain has TRBV10-3 and TRBJ1-2; D might be TRBD1 (5 bases). Germline CDR1 and CDR2: ENHRY and SYGVKD. This CDR3 contains 13 residues. V shed 7 bases and J shed 4 bases, with 13 bases lying between them. The CDR3 sequence: CAIKADMIYGYTF. Written as DNA, the CDR3 is TGTGCCATCAAGGCGGACATGATCTATGGCTACACCTTC.

This clone was found once. A junction end diverges from the germline sequence, so it may reflect a read error. V and J are TRBV2 and TRBJ1-5; no firm D call. CDR3 length: 15 residues. CDR1 and CDR2 (germline): SNHLY, FYNNEI. The CDR3 spells CASSAEQPVNRPQHF. DNA of the CDR3: TGTGCCAGCAGTGCGGAACAGCCCGTAAATCGGCCCCAGCATTTT.

The V call is TRBV6-1, the J call TRBJ1-1; D not certain. In germline, CDR1 is MNHNS, CDR2 SASEGT. This CDR3 spans 11 amino acids. With 9 bases removed from V and 0 bases from J, the gap between germline ends came to 5 bases. The CDR3 DNA sequence: TGTGCCAGTATAATGAACACTGAAGCTTTCTTT. This translates into CASIMNTEAFF.

This chain links TRBV15 with TRBJ2-5; TRBD1 matches 8 bases. J lost 7 bases, V lost 3 bases, and 10 bases had no gene match. This CDR3 is built from 15 residues. Germline V gene lookup returns CDR1 LNHNV and CDR2 YYDKDF (reference sequence). In nucleotides, the CDR3 is TGTGCCACCAGCAGGACTCAGGGGGCGCAGGGGACCCAGTACTTC. Its translation is CATSRTQGAQGTQYF. The whole variable domain, filled in from reference TRBV15 and TRBJ2-5, reads DAMVIQNPRYQVTQFGKPVTLSCSQTLNHNVMYWYQQKSSQAPKLLFHYYDKDFNNEADTPDNFQSRRPNTSFCFLDIRSPGLGDTAMYLCATSRTQGAQGTQYFGPGTRLLVL.

The chain joins TRBV5-4 to TRBJ2-5; TRBD2 agrees at 16 bases. The V gene's germline CDR1 is SGHNT and CDR2 YYREEE (reference sequence). The CDR3 loop spans 15 amino acids. With 4 bases clipped from V and 5 bases from J, the junction kept 2 bases outside the gene matches. The CDR3 DNA follows: TGTGCCAGCAGCAGGGGACTAGCGGGAGGGGAGACCCAGTACTTC. Translated: CASSRGLAGGETQYF.

The V and J genes are TRBV19 and TRBJ1-5; 9 nucleotides line up with TRBD1. CDR3 length: 14 residues. Germline assignment: CDR1 LNHDA and CDR2 SQIVND (reference sequence). V trimming: 3 bases; J trimming: 4 bases; junction bases outside the gene matches: 1. CDR3 residues: CASSMTGGNQPQHF. For the CDR3, the DNA is TGTGCCAGTAGTATGACAGGGGGTAATCAGCCCCAGCATTTT.

The chain couples TRBV29-1 to TRBJ2-1; D remains unclear. From germline, CDR1 is SQVTM and CDR2 ANQGSEA. The CDR3 length is 11 residues. With 3 bases removed from V and 9 bases from J, the gap between germline ends came to 9 bases. CDR3 sequence reads: CSVDSFSEQFF. For the CDR3, the DNA is TGCAGCGTTGATAGTTTCTCTGAGCAGTTCTTC.

This rearrangement joins TRBV7-2 to TRBJ2-5, with 9 bases that match TRBD2. Germline loops: CDR1 SGHTA, CDR2 FQGNSA. CDR3 length: 14 residues. Trimming cost V 3 bases and J 5 bases; bases outside gene matches: 4. The CDR3 sequence is CASSFSGSGETQYF. The CDR3 DNA sequence: TGTGCCAGCAGCTTTAGCGGGAGCGGGGAGACCCAGTACTTC.

The chain is built from TRBV19 and TRBJ1-3, with 7 positions matching TRBD1. The CDR3 totals 14 residues. CDR1 and CDR2 (germline): LNHDA, SQIVND (reference sequence). Trimming at V came to 4 bases and at J to 4 bases, leaving 4 bases not matched to a gene. The CDR3 nucleotides read TGTGCCAGTAGTACGATGGACAGGGGAAACACCATATATTTT. This sequence encodes CASSTMDRGNTIYF.

The V call is TRBV7-3, the J call TRBJ2-1; 13 bases agree with TRBD2. Losses at the gene ends were 5 bases for V and 8 bases for J; bases not matched to a gene: 12. Germline CDR1 SGHTA, CDR2 FQGTGA. The CDR3 is 17 residues long. CDR3: CASSRARTSGSFDEQFF. In DNA form, the CDR3 reads TGTGCCAGCAGCCGCGCTCGGACTAGCGGGAGTTTCGATGAGCAGTTCTTC.

DNA for the CDR3: TGCGCCAGCAGGGGACCCTCAGTTAGCGGGGGGGACGCTGAGCAGTTCTTC. Its translation is CASRGPSVSGGDAEQFF. The chain uses TRBV10-2 and TRBJ2-1; 11 bases are shared with TRBD2. Looked up from germline, CDR1 is WSHSY and CDR2 is SAAADI. V dropped 6 bases and J dropped 9; count of bases not matched to a gene: 16. The CDR3 is made up of 17 amino acids.

V is TRBV9 and J is TRBJ2-2; 7 nucleotides match TRBD2. V was clipped by 1 base and J by 5 bases; unmatched bases: 11. CDR3 length: 17 residues. CDR1 is SGDLS, CDR2 YYNGEE, per germline. CDR3 residues: CASSVKGLVGWTGELFF. The CDR3, as DNA: TGTGCCAGCAGCGTAAAAGGACTAGTGGGTTGGACCGGGGAGCTGTTTTTT.

The chain recombines TRBV4-1 with TRBJ1-1; no definite D call. V was shortened by 4 bases and J by 1 base, with 16 bases between the two germline ends. Germline-derived CDR1 and CDR2 are MGHRA and YSYEKL. The CDR3 consists of 16 residues. In DNA, the CDR3 is TGCGCCAGCAGCCCCCCGGGGAAGGGTTCGAACACTGAAGCTTTCTTT. Residues: CASSPPGKGSNTEAFF.

This chain links TRBV2 with TRBJ2-3; unclear D gene. This CDR3 contains 14 residues. V was clipped by 6 bases and J by 1 base, with 11 bases between them. The germline CDR1 and CDR2 sequences are SNHLY and FYNNEI. DNA of the CDR3: TGTGCCAGCAGCCGGAGCTTCGGCACAGATACGCAGTATTTT. Amino acid sequence: CASSRSFGTDTQYF. The variable domain in full, with the rest retrieved from reference TRBV2 and TRBJ2-3, is EPEVTQTPSHQVTQMGQEVILRCVPISNHLYFYWYRQILGQKVEFLVSFYNNEISEKSEIFDDQFSVERPDGSNFTLKIRSTKLEDSAMYFCASSRSFGTDTQYFGPGTRLTVL.

Only one count was recorded for this clone. CDR3 DNA sequence: TGTGCCAGCAGCTTACGGCGGGAGAAGGCCTATGAGCAGTTCTTC. Translating it yields CASSLRREKAYEQFF. This chain uses TRBV7-2 with TRBJ2-1, with TRBD2 identical over 7 bases. The CDR3 is 15 residues long. V lost 2 bases and J lost 8; bases outside the gene matches: 9. Looked up from germline, CDR1 is SGHTA and CDR2 is FQGNSA.

The rearrangement links TRBV28 to TRBJ2-7; 7 bases match TRBD1. CDR1 and CDR2 from the germline V gene are MDHEN and SYDVKM. This CDR3 comprises 19 residues. The V segment lost 5 bases and the J segment 0 bases; nucleotides outside the gene matches: 19. The CDR3 reads CASSVPRDRGRRDSYEQYF. Here the CDR3 DNA reads TGTGCCAGCAGTGTCCCCCGGGACAGAGGGCGCCGAGACTCCTACGAGCAGTACTTC.

This clone was counted a few times. The V and J genes are TRBV5-4 and TRBJ2-3, with a weak D call TRBD2 (5 bases). Germline CDR1 and CDR2: SGHNT and YYREEE (reference sequence). This CDR3 has 17 residues. V was pared by 3 bases and J by 2 bases, with 19 bases between. This chain's CDR3 is CASSSRGEGTHTDTQYF. CDR3 in DNA: TGTGCCAGCAGCTCCCGAGGAGAGGGAACACACACAGATACGCAGTATTTT.

The chain recombines TRBV4-3 with TRBJ2-4; TRBD2 agrees at 8 bases. Germline values: CDR1 LGHNA, CDR2 YSLEER. The CDR3 extends over 22 amino acids. V was clipped by 4 bases and J by 0 bases; unmatched bases: 23. This CDR3 reads CASSLSFAHSSGSKLAKNIQYF. CDR3 coding DNA: TGCGCCAGCAGCCTCTCTTTTGCCCACTCTAGCGGGTCGAAACTAGCCAAAAACATTCAGTACTTC.

The chain couples TRBV7-2 to TRBJ2-3; a weak D match, TRBD2 (7 bases). CDR1 is SGHTA and CDR2 is FQGNSA in the germline V gene. V was shortened by 4 bases and J by 2 bases, with 16 bases between the two germline ends. This CDR3 region has 16 residues. This CDR3 is CASSSPERGHTDTQYF. The DNA for the CDR3 is TGTGCCAGCAGCTCCCCGGAGCGGGGACACACAGATACGCAGTATTTT.

The V gene is TRBV5-5, the J gene TRBJ1-1; 7 nucleotides line up with TRBD1. CDR1 is SGHKS and CDR2 is YYEKEE in the germline V gene (reference sequence). V shed 1 base and J 4 bases; nucleotides not matched to a gene: 7. The CDR3 spans 15 residues. The CDR3 here is CASSLSGQLGTEAFF. The CDR3 DNA is TGTGCCAGCAGCTTGTCGGGACAGTTGGGCACTGAAGCTTTCTTT. Full variable domain (outside the CDR3, taken from reference TRBV5-5 and TRBJ1-1): DAGVTQSPTHLIKTRGQQVTLRCSPISGHKSVSWYQQVLGQGPQFIFQYYEKEERGRGNFPDRFSARQFPNYSSELNVNALLLGDSALYLCASSLSGQLGTEAFFGQGTRLTVV.

The chain joins TRBV5-1 to TRBJ2-7; a weak D match, TRBD2 (7 bases). Germline V gives CDR1 SGHRS, CDR2 YFSETQ. The CDR3 runs to 15 residues. V was shortened by 4 bases and J by 6 bases, with 20 bases between the two germline ends. CDR3 nucleotides: TGCGCCAGCAGCAGGGGGGGCGCACATTTTTTCGAGCAGTACTTC. Protein sequence: CASSRGGAHFFEQYF. The complete variable domain, with remaining parts taken from reference TRBV5-1 and TRBJ2-7, reads KAGVTQTPRYLIKTRGQQVTLSCSPISGHRSVSWYQQTPGQGLQFLFEYFSETQRNKGNFPGRFSGRQFSNSRSEMNVSTLELGDSALYLCASSRGGAHFFEQYFGPGTRLTVT.

V and J are TRBV5-4 and TRBJ2-3, with 7 bases matching TRBD1. J lost 1 base, V lost 1 base, and 3 bases had no gene match. The CDR3 has 15 amino acids. The germline gives CDR1 SGHNT, CDR2 YYREEE (reference sequence). CDR3 nucleotides: TGTGCCAGCAGCTTGTCAACAGGGGGCACAGATACGCAGTATTTT. Encoded protein: CASSLSTGGTDTQYF.

The chain links TRBV4-1 to TRBJ1-6; D possibly corresponds to TRBD1 (6 bases). The V gene's germline CDR1 is MGHRA and CDR2 YSYEKL. The CDR3 consists of 16 residues. Trimming removed 3 bases at V and 5 bases at J, with 14 bases between. The CDR3 DNA sequence: TGCGCCAGCAGCCAGTTACAGGGAAGGGATAATTCACCCCTCCACTTT. This encodes CASSQLQGRDNSPLHF.

The rearrangement uses TRBV7-9 and TRBJ1-4; D not resolved. V was trimmed by 2 bases and J by 8 bases, leaving 18 bases between them. The length of the CDR3 is 16 residues. CDR1 and CDR2 (germline): SEHNR, FQNEAQ (reference sequence). The CDR3 region is CASSLTLTAGNEKLFF. As DNA, the CDR3 is TGTGCCAGCAGCTTAACCCTGACCGCGGGGAACGAAAAACTGTTTTTT.

The chain employs TRBV21-1 and TRBJ2-3; TRBD1 is the table's D call and was not checked against the DNA. TRBV21-1 is labeled a pseudogene. This CDR3 comprises 12 residues. This chain's CDR3 is CASSINTDTQYF. The CDR3 bases are TGTGCCAGCAGCATCAACACAGATACGCAGTATTTT.